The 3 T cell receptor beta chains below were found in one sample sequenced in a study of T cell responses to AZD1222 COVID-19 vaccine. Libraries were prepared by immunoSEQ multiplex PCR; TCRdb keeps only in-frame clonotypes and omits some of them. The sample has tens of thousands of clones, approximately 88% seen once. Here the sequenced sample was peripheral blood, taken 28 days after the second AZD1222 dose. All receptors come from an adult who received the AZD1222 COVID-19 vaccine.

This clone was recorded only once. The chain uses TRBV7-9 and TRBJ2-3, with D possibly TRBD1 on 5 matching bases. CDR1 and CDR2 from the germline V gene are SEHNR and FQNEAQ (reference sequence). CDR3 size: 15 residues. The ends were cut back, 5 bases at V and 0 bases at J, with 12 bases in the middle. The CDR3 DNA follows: TGTGCCAGCAGCACGACAGAGACTAGCACAGATACGCAGTATTTT. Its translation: CASSTTETSTDTQYF.

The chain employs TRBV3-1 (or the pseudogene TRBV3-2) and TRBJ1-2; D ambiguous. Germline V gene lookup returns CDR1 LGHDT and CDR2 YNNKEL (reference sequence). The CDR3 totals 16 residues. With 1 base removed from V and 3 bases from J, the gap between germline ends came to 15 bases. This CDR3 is CASSQGVQLSHYGYTF. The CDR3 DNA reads TGTGCCAGCAGCCAAGGTGTACAGCTTTCCCACTATGGCTACACCTTC.

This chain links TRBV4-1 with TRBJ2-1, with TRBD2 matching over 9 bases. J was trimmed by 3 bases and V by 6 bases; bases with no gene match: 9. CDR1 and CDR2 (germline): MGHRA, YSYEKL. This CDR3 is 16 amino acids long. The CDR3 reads CASSLGASGNYNEQFF. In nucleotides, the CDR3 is TGCGCCAGCAGTTTAGGGGCTAGCGGGAACTACAATGAGCAGTTCTTC.